One T cell receptor beta chain is described in this entry. These data belong to a study of OX40 agonist ivuxolimab in advanced cancers. On the study more broadly: Past anti-PD-1, anti-PD-L1 or anti-CTLA-4 therapy was accepted, and 40% to 45% had received some.

The CDR3 is made up of 14 amino acids. From germline, CDR1 is SQVTM and CDR2 ANQGSEA. The J segment lost 0 bases and the V segment lost 3 bases, leaving 2 bases of the junction unmatched. Produced via immunoSEQ multiplex PCR; TCRdb's table is partial and in-frame only. The table lists around 62,000 clones, roughly 82% of them singletons. The TCR comes from an adult with an advanced solid tumor such as melanoma, head and neck, liver or kidney cancer. The sample was CD4+ or CD8+ T cells sorted from blood, taken in a trial of the OX40 agonist ivuxolimab. The chain joins TRBV29-1 to TRBJ1-1; 9 bases match TRBD1. CDR3 bases: TGCAGCGTTGACGGGACAGGGTTGAACACTGAAGCTTTCTTT. This gives the protein CSVDGTGLNTEAFF.